A selection of T cell receptor beta chains follows, all from one sample in a study of beta chain features in type 1 diabetes. TCRdb keeps only in-frame clones here, not all; method: immunoSEQ multiplex PCR. The sample shows under 350,000 clones, 7.5% to 9.5% of them seen only once. The sample comprised central memory CD4+ T cells from blood. Source of these receptors: a woman younger than 35 in good health. Each CDR3 is given with its conserved first and last residue. A D gene is named only where the DNA matches it firmly. Clone size is stated in some rows and not others, as once, few, many or a class when expanded.

V,D,J,size,DNA,CDR3
TRBV19,.,TRBJ2-1,few,TGTGCCAGTAGTATAGCCCGGGACATACCTCCGTTCTTC,CASSIARDIPPFF
TRBV7-2,TRBD1,TRBJ1-2,few,TGTGCCAGCAGCTCGCTGGGAGGGGGCGTTTCTGGCTACACCTTC,CASSSLGGGVSGYTF
TRBV5-8,.,TRBJ1-1,.,TGTGCCAGCAGCTTGCTTCAGGGGCTCAATCGGAACACTGAAGCTTTCTTT,CASSLLQGLNRNTEAFF
TRBV29-1,TRBD2,TRBJ2-5,many,TGCAGCGTGCCCCTCGCTAGCGGGGACCAAGAGACCCAGTACTTC,CSVPLASGDQETQYF
TRBV7-9,.,TRBJ2-6,many,TGTGCCAGCAGCCCCCAGTACTCTGGGGCCAACGTCCTGACTTTC,CASSPQYSGANVLTF
TRBV4-2,TRBD2,TRBJ2-7,few,TGTGCCAGCAGCCTACAAACCGGGACTAGCGCTATCTACGAGCAGTACTTC,CASSLQTGTSAIYEQYF
TRBV15,.,TRBJ1-5,.,TGTGCCACCAGCAGAGATCCGGGGTCCGATCAGCCCCAGCATTTT,CATSRDPGSDQPQHF
TRBV29-1,TRBD1,TRBJ1-1,many,TGCAGCGTTGCTCCGACAGGGGGCGAAGCTTTCTTT,CSVAPTGGEAFF
TRBV15,.,TRBJ2-7,.,TGTGCCACCAGCAGAGATGGGCAGGGGCTGGTCGAGCAGTACTTC,CATSRDGQGLVEQYF
TRBV11-2,TRBD2,TRBJ2-7,.,TGTGCCAGCAGCTCACGGACTAGCGGGAGATACGAGCAGTACTTC,CASSSRTSGRYEQYF
TRBV7-9,.,TRBJ1-6,few,TGTGCCAGCAGCCCTCTGGGAGGGTATAAATCACCCCTCCACTTT,CASSPLGGYKSPLHF
TRBV6-1,.,TRBJ2-4,.,TGTGCCAGCACCTCAACAGGGTGGCGAAACATTCAGTACTTC,CASTSTGWRNIQYF
TRBV7-2,TRBD2,TRBJ2-1,few,TGTGCCAGCAGCTACGTACTAGCGGGGGGGCTCAATGAGCAGTTCTTC,CASSYVLAGGLNEQFF
TRBV18,.,TRBJ2-5,few,TGTGCCAGCTCGCGGGGAGCCCAAGAGACCCAGTACTTC,CASSRGAQETQYF
TRBV6-1,.,TRBJ2-1,.,TGTGCCAGCAGCCCCGACACGGGAAAATTCTTC,CASSPDTGKFF
TRBV30,.,TRBJ2-7,few,TGTGCCTGGAGTAAGCGGACCCAGACCTACGAGCAGTACTTC,CAWSKRTQTYEQYF
TRBV6-6,.,TRBJ2-1,.,TGTGCCAGCAGTGGGTACTCCTACAATGAGCAGTTCTTC,CASSGYSYNEQFF
TRBV5-1,.,TRBJ2-2,few,TGCGCCAGCAGCTTGTGGCGCGGGGACACCGGGGAGCTGTTTTTT,CASSLWRGDTGELFF
TRBV7-3,.,TRBJ1-1,.,TGTGCCAGCAGCTTTTTAGGGGGGAACACTGAAGCTTTCTTT,CASSFLGGNTEAFF
TRBV9,.,TRBJ1-6,.,TGTGCCAGCAGCGTCGAGGGTTGGGCAGGAGATAATTCACCCCTCCACTTT,CASSVEGWAGDNSPLHF
TRBV7-9,TRBD2,TRBJ2-5,few,TGTGCCAGCAGCTCTTACCGGGACTACCTGCAAGAGACCCAGTACTTC,CASSSYRDYLQETQYF
TRBV5-4,TRBD2,TRBJ2-7,.,TGTGCCAGCAGCTTCGCGGGACTAGGGATCCGGGAGCAGTACTTC,CASSFAGLGIREQYF
TRBV7-3,TRBD1,TRBJ1-1,.,TGTGCCAGCAGCTCCCTCCGAAGACAGGGCTTCGGCAAGGACACTGAAGCTTTCTTT,CASSSLRRQGFGKDTEAFF
TRBV7-7,.,TRBJ2-3,few,TGTGCTAGCAGCCCGGACCTCACAGATACGCAGTATTTT,CASSPDLTDTQYF
TRBV4-3,.,TRBJ1-5,.,TGCGCCAGCAGCCCATCGCCGTACGGGGAATCTCAGCCCCAGCATTTT,CASSPSPYGESQPQHF
TRBV18,.,TRBJ1-4,few,TGTGCCAGCTCTCCTTATCTGGCGGGTGATCATGAAAAACTGTTTTTT,CASSPYLAGDHEKLFF
TRBV19,TRBD2,TRBJ2-1,few,TGTGCCAGTAGTACACTAGCGGGGATTTACAATGAGCAGTTCTTC,CASSTLAGIYNEQFF
TRBV4-3,.,TRBJ2-5,few,TGCGCCAGCAGCCAAGGCCCCAACCAAGAGACCCAGTACTTC,CASSQGPNQETQYF
TRBV14,TRBD1,TRBJ2-5,.,TGTGCCAGCAGCCATAACAGGGGGCAAGAGACCCAGTACTTC,CASSHNRGQETQYF
TRBV7-2,TRBD1,TRBJ2-7,.,TGTGCCAGCAGCTCAACGGGACAGACCTACGAGCAGTACTTC,CASSSTGQTYEQYF
TRBV5-4,.,TRBJ2-3,.,TGTGCCAGCAGCTTGGAACAGACCACAGATACGCAGTATTTT,CASSLEQTTDTQYF
TRBV5-6,.,TRBJ1-5,few,TGTGCCAGCAGCTTGGATAGGGGCAATCAGCCCCAGCATTTT,CASSLDRGNQPQHF
TRBV5-4,.,TRBJ1-1,.,TGTGCCAGCAGCGGGAAACAGGGTGTGAACACTGAAGCTTTCTTT,CASSGKQGVNTEAFF
TRBV5-6,.,TRBJ2-3,few,TGTGCCAGCAGCTCCAGGGCAGGGACAACTCGGGCAGATACGCAGTATTTT,CASSSRAGTTRADTQYF
TRBV5-1,.,TRBJ1-6,.,TGCGCCAGCAGCCCAGGGTCTCCCAATTCACCCCTCCACTTT,CASSPGSPNSPLHF
TRBV7-8,TRBD1,TRBJ2-3,.,TGTGCCAGCATCTCACAGTCCGGGACAGTAAGGAATACGCAGTATTTT,CASISQSGTVRNTQYF
TRBV7-2,TRBD1,TRBJ2-1,few,TGTGCCAGCAGCTTCGAGGGGGCAGGATACAATGAGCAGTTCTTC,CASSFEGAGYNEQFF
TRBV12-2,.,TRBJ1-2,.,TGTGCAAGTCGCCCCATGTCCGGCAGTAATCGGCCCTCAAACTATGGCTACACCTTC,CASRPMSGSNRPSNYGYTF
TRBV5-4,.,TRBJ2-3,few,TGTGCCAGCACCCGCCCGGGGGCTAGCACAGATACGCAGTATTTT,CASTRPGASTDTQYF
TRBV7-7,TRBD2,TRBJ2-2,.,TGTGCTAGCAGCGAAAGACCCCGGCGGGGGGCCAACACCGGGGAGCTGTTTTTT,CASSERPRRGANTGELFF